This TCR beta chain was recorded in a study of T cell repertoires in cytomegalovirus infection. On the study more broadly: The authors used CMV epitopes that were HLA-C-restricted (recently identified) and HLA-B-restricted (well studied). It can be stated that public TCR beta signatures indicated CMV infection as well as a matching HLA type. Study-wide findings and caveats: Predominance within the ex vivo response was attributable to HLA-C-restricted CMV-specific TCR beta clonotypes. Individuals carrying CMV plus the relevant HLA were identified by cumulative frequency of public TCR beta families.

Of note for this clonotype: Its antigen remains unknown.

Each CDR3 protein is one row after TCRdb ran MiXCR on the reads. Here the sample spans 40,000 to 55,000 distinct CDR3 sequences, about a fifth being singletons. The material was CD8+ T cells from cultured PBMCs, obtained from culture after CMV antigen stimulation. The clonotype comes from a human donor in good health (CMV status not recorded). Some clones in this sample may be carry-over from other donors' samples.

The CDR3 reads CASSSLAREFNEQFF. In DNA form, the CDR3 reads TGTGCCAGCAGCTCCCTTGCGCGGGAGTTCAATGAGCAGTTCTTC. The chain employs TRBV7-9 and TRBJ2-1; 7 nucleotides agree with TRBD2. CDR1 is SEHNR and CDR2 is FQNEAQ in the germline V gene (reference sequence). This CDR3 has 15 amino acids. V dropped 4 bases and J dropped 6; count of bases not matched to a gene: 9.